These 18 T cell receptor beta chains were sequenced from one sample in a study of cytomegalovirus exposure and HLA in healthy donors. Some clones are missing from TCRdb's copy, which holds only in-frame ones; the method was immunoSEQ multiplex PCR. The sample records some 140,000 clones, about 86% being singletons. Sequenced input: PBMCs. The receptors here all came from a human donor in good health.

This clone was observed once. The chain employs TRBV29-1 and TRBJ2-3; D unclear. Trimming pared 4 bases from V and 1 base from J, leaving 12 bases between. The germline V gene has CDR1 SQVTM and CDR2 ANQGSEA. The CDR3 covers 14 residues. CDR3 sequence reads: CSVAASLRTDTQYF. The CDR3 DNA sequence: TGCAGCGTTGCCGCAAGCCTCCGCACAGATACGCAGTATTTT.

V gene TRBV4-1 combines with J gene TRBJ2-5, with a tentative D call TRBD2 (5 bases). CDR1 MGHRA and CDR2 YSYEKL come from the germline V gene. This CDR3 has 13 amino acids. Between the trimmed V and J ends, which lost 1 base and 3 bases, there was a span of 6 bases. CDR3: CASSQVTKETQYF. The CDR3 coding sequence is TGCGCCAGCAGCCAAGTGACTAAAGAGACCCAGTACTTC.

V is TRBV27 and J is TRBJ1-4; D gene uncertain. The CDR3 is 18 amino acids. With 2 bases removed from V and 0 bases from J, the gap between germline ends came to 16 bases. Germline assignment: CDR1 MNHEY and CDR2 SMNVEV (reference sequence). Here the CDR3 reads CASSLRALGVATNEKLFF. Here the CDR3 DNA reads TGTGCCAGCAGTTTAAGGGCATTGGGAGTTGCAACTAATGAAAAACTGTTTTTT.

The chain uses TRBV18 and TRBJ2-1; a weak D match, TRBD2 (5 bases). CDR1 is KGHSH, CDR2 LQKENI, per germline. The V and J ends lost 6 bases and 9 bases respectively, with 21 bases between them. The CDR3 spans 15 residues. CDR3 nucleotides: TGTGCCAGCTCTGAATTCGGCCGGGGAAACGGTGAGCAGTTCTTC. This codes for CASSEFGRGNGEQFF. The full variable domain, its missing parts supplied by reference TRBV18 and TRBJ2-1, is NAGVMQNPRHLVRRRGQEARLRCSPMKGHSHVYWYRQLPEEGLKFMVYLQKENIIDESGMPKERFSAEFPKEGPSILRIQQVVRGDSAAYFCASSEFGRGNGEQFFGPGTRLTVL.

This clone has more than one count but fewer than ten. The chain uses TRBV7-6 and TRBJ1-1; D call uncertain. V was clipped by 3 bases and J by 8 bases, with 7 bases between them. Germline assignment: CDR1 SGHVS and CDR2 FNYEAQ. The CDR3 totals 11 residues. CDR3 sequence (DNA): TGTGCCAGCAGCTTCCCCCCGGAAGCTTTCTTT. It encodes CASSFPPEAFF.

This clone was detected once. The CDR3 loop reads CASSPRLNTEAFF. DNA of the CDR3: TGCGCCAGCAGCCCGAGACTTAACACTGAAGCTTTCTTT. The J gene is TRBJ1-1, the V gene TRBV5-1; no clear D. The CDR3 has 13 amino acids. Germline lookup yields CDR1 SGHRS and CDR2 YFSETQ. Trimming left V 4 bases short and J 2 bases short, with 9 bases between. The complete variable domain, with remaining parts taken from reference TRBV5-1 and TRBJ1-1, reads KAGVTQTPRYLIKTRGQQVTLSCSPISGHRSVSWYQQTPGQGLQFLFEYFSETQRNKGNFPGRFSGRQFSNSRSEMNVSTLELGDSALYLCASSPRLNTEAFFGQGTRLTVV.

This clone appeared once. The chain combines TRBV28 with TRBJ1-4; 11 nucleotides match TRBD1. Germline CDR1 is MDHEN and CDR2 is SYDVKM. Trimming took 8 bases from V and 2 from J; bases not matched to a gene: 1. The CDR3 runs 14 residues. The CDR3 protein is CASGTGGTNEKLFF. The CDR3 coding sequence is TGTGCCAGCGGGACAGGGGGGACTAATGAAAAACTGTTTTTT.

This clone came up once. The chain couples TRBV5-1 to TRBJ2-3, with 10 bases lining up with TRBD1. The CDR3 totals 16 residues. Germline-derived CDR1 and CDR2 are SGHRS and YFSETQ. Trimming removed 4 bases from V and 0 bases from J; junction bases left unmatched: 5. This CDR3 reads CASSPDRGLSTDTQYF. CDR3 nucleotides: TGCGCCAGCAGCCCTGACAGGGGGCTAAGCACAGATACGCAGTATTTT.

The chain uses TRBV14 and TRBJ2-2; TRBD2 agrees at 8 bases. Germline trimming cut 4 bases from V and 4 bases from J; bases unmatched to any gene: 11. Germline CDR1 SGHDN, CDR2 FVKESK. The CDR3 totals 17 residues. The chain's CDR3 is CASSLLGGVRSTGELFF. DNA of the CDR3: TGTGCCAGCAGCCTCCTCGGGGGGGTGAGGAGCACCGGGGAGCTGTTTTTT.

This clone showed up just once. The J gene is TRBJ1-5, the V gene TRBV19, with D possibly matching TRBD1 (5 bases). V shed 1 base and J shed 6 bases, with 10 bases lying between them. This CDR3 is built from 14 residues. From germline, CDR1 is LNHDA and CDR2 SQIVND (reference sequence). The CDR3 DNA reads TGTGCCAGTAGTATAGGCGGGAGGGGTCAGCCCCAGCATTTT. Its translation is CASSIGGRGQPQHF.

In this sample, this clone turned up a few times. The chain employs TRBV7-6 and TRBJ2-5; 8 bases line up with TRBD1. In germline, CDR1 is SGHVS, CDR2 FNYEAQ. With 5 bases clipped from V and 3 bases from J, the junction kept 11 bases outside the gene matches. The CDR3 runs 16 residues. The CDR3 region is CASSLEQGVTKETQYF. The CDR3 bases are TGTGCCAGCAGCCTCGAACAGGGGGTGACGAAAGAGACCCAGTACTTC.

V gene TRBV5-8 combines with J gene TRBJ1-2, with TRBD1 matching over 7 bases. The CDR3 consists of 14 residues. The V gene end was trimmed by 4 bases and the J gene end by 5 bases; junction bases not matched to a gene: 8. The germline V gene has CDR1 SGHTS and CDR2 YDEGEE. CDR3 DNA sequence: TGTGCCAGCAGCACCGAGACAGGGTTGTATGGCTACACCTTC. This translates into CASSTETGLYGYTF. Full variable domain (remainder filled in from reference TRBV5-8 and TRBJ1-2): EAGVTQSPTHLIKTRGQQATLRCSPISGHTSVYWYQQALGLGLQFLLWYDEGEERNRGNFPPRFSGRQFPNYSSELNVNALELEDSALYLCASSTETGLYGYTFGSGTRLTVV.

The rearrangement joins TRBV27 to TRBJ2-3; the D gene is possibly TRBD1 (5 bases). This CDR3 has 16 residues. Germline V CDR1 and CDR2: MNHEY, SMNVEV (reference sequence). Trimming cost V 5 bases and J 2 bases, with 17 bases left between them. CDR3 loop: CASSPNLGQPTDTQYF. The CDR3 DNA reads as TGTGCCAGCAGTCCCAATTTAGGACAACCCACAGATACGCAGTATTTT.

The CDR3 bases are TGTGCCAGCTCACCGGGACACCAAAATCAGCCCCAGCATTTT. Amino acids: CASSPGHQNQPQHF. The chain uses TRBV18 and TRBJ1-5; D might be TRBD1 (6 bases). The CDR3 runs 14 residues. Trimming left V 3 bases short and J 4 bases short, with 10 bases between. Germline assignment: CDR1 KGHSH and CDR2 LQKENI.

This chain connects TRBV19 to TRBJ2-3; 10 nucleotides agree with TRBD1. V gave up 5 bases and J gave up 3 bases; unmatched junction bases: 17. This CDR3 has 19 residues. From germline, CDR1 is LNHDA and CDR2 SQIVND (reference sequence). CDR3 protein: CASSYSGQGPGIGTDTQYF. The CDR3 bases are TGTGCCAGTAGTTACTCGGGACAGGGGCCCGGGATCGGGACAGATACGCAGTATTTT.

The rearrangement links TRBV14 to TRBJ2-1; a possible D gene is TRBD2 (6 bases). Trimming cost V 4 bases and J 5 bases, with 18 bases left between them. The germline CDR1 and CDR2 sequences are SGHDN and FVKESK. CDR3 length: 16 amino acids. In DNA, the CDR3 is TGTGCCAGCAGCCGAGGCGCGGGACGGTTAGACAATGAGCAGTTCTTC. Its translation: CASSRGAGRLDNEQFF.

The chain joins TRBV4-2 to TRBJ1-3; maybe TRBD1 (5 bases). The V end was cut by 4 bases, the J end by 4 bases, with 11 bases between. Per the germline V gene, CDR1 is LGHNA and CDR2 is YNFKEQ. This CDR3 spans 14 amino acids. CDR3 DNA: TGTGCCAGCAGCCCGGGGACTCAGGGAAACACCATATATTTT. Amino acid sequence: CASSPGTQGNTIYF.

This chain uses TRBV18 with TRBJ2-1; possibly TRBD1 for D (5 bases). The V gene's germline CDR1 is KGHSH and CDR2 LQKENI. Trimming took 5 bases from V and 5 from J, leaving 10 bases between them. The CDR3 is made up of 13 amino acids. The CDR3 reads CASSNDRDNEQFF. Written as DNA, the CDR3 is TGTGCCAGCTCAAATGACAGAGACAATGAGCAGTTCTTC.